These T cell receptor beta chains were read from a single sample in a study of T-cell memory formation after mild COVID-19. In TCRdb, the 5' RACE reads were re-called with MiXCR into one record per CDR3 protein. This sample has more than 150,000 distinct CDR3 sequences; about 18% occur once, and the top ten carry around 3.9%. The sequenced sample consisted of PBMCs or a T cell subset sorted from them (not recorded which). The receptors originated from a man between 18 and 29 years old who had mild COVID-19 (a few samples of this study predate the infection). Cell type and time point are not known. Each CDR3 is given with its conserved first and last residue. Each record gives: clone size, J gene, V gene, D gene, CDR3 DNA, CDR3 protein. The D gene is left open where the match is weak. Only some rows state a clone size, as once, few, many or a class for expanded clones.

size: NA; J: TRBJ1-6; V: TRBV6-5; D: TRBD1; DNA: TGTGCCAGCAGTTACTCCGTATGGGACAGGGGGTCACCCCTCCACTTT; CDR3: CASSYSVWDRGSPLHF
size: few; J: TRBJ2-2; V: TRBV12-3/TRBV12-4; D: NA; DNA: TGTGCCAGCAGTTTGGATGTGGCTTACACCGGGGAGCTGTTTTTT; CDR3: CASSLDVAYTGELFF
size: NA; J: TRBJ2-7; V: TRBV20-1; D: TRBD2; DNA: TGCAGTGCTCGCCCGCATAGCGGGCAGAACGAGCAGTACTTC; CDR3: CSARPHSGQNEQYF
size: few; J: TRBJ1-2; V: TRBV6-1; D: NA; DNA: TGTGCCAGCAGTGAAGACGGGGTCTATGGCTACACCTTC; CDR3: CASSEDGVYGYTF
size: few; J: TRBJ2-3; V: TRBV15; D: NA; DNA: TGTGCCACCAGCAGGGGGCCTGGGGATACGCAGTATTTT; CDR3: CATSRGPGDTQYF
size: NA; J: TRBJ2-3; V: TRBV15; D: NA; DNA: TGTGCCACCATCAAGCATATCACAGATACGCAGTATTTT; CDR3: CATIKHITDTQYF
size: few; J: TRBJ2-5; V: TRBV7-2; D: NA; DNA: TGTGCCAGCAGCTTAGTATCTCGCGGGCAAGAGACCCAGTACTTC; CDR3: CASSLVSRGQETQYF
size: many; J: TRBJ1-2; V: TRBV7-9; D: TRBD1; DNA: TGTGCCAGCAGCCTTGGACAGGGTGATGGCTACACCTTC; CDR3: CASSLGQGDGYTF
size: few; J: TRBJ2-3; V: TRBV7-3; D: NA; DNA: TGTGCCAGCAGCTTAACGTCAGCACAAGATACGCAGTATTTT; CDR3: CASSLTSAQDTQYF
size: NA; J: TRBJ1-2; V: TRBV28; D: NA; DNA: TGTGCCAGCACCAGTCCAGGGCTGAACTATGGCTACACCTTC; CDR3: CASTSPGLNYGYTF
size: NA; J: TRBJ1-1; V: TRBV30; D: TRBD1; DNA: TGTGCCTGGAGTGTAAAGACCCGCTACAGGGGGCTGAGGGCTTTCTTT; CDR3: CAWSVKTRYRGLRAFF
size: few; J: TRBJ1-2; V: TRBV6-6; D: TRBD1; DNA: TGTGCCAGCAGGGGGACAGGTCTTAACTATGGCTACACCTTC; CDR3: CASRGTGLNYGYTF
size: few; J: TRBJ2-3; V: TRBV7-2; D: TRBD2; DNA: TGTGCCAGCAGCTTACTAGCGGGGCCCAGCACAGATACGCAGTATTTT; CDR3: CASSLLAGPSTDTQYF
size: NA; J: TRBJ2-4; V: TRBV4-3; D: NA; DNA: TGCGCCAGCAGCCCGGTGGACGTCCTAGCCAAAAACATTCAGTACTTC; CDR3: CASSPVDVLAKNIQYF
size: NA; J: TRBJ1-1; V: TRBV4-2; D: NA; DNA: TGTGCCAGCAGCGGAGAGCAGGGGCGAGCTTTCTTT; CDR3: CASSGEQGRAFF
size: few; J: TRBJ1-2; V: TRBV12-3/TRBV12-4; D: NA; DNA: TGTGCCAGCAGTTCTCAGGGGCGAAACTATGGCTACACCTTC; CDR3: CASSSQGRNYGYTF
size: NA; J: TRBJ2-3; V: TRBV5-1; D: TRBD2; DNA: TGCGCCAGCAGCCCTTGGACTAGCGGAACAGATACGCAGTATTTT; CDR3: CASSPWTSGTDTQYF
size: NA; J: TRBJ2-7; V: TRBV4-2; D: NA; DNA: TGTGCCAGCAGCCGGTCGGACTCCTCAGCCCACGAGCAGTACTTC; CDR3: CASSRSDSSAHEQYF
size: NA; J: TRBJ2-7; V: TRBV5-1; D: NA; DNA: TGCGCCAGCAGCTGGGTGGCAAAGAACTACGAGCAGTACTTC; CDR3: CASSWVAKNYEQYF
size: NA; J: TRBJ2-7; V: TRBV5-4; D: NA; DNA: TGTGCCGGCTACTCCTACGAGCAGTACTTC; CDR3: CAGYSYEQYF
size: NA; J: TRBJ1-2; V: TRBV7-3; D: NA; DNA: TGTGCCAGCAGCTTGGACGAATCCGTGGGGACCTACACCTTC; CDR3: CASSLDESVGTYTF
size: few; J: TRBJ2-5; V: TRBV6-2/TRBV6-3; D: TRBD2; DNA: TGTGCCAGCGTTAATGCGGGGGATCAAGAGACCCAGTACTTC; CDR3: CASVNAGDQETQYF
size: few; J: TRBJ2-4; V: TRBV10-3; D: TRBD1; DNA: TGTGCCATCAGTGAGTCGAGTGTTGGGACAGGGAAATTCTTAGCCAAAAACATTCAGTACTTC; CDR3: CAISESSVGTGKFLAKNIQYF
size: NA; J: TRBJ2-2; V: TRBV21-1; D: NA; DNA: TGTGCCAGCAGCAAAGAGCCGGGGAACACCGGGGAGCTGTTTTTT; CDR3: CASSKEPGNTGELFF
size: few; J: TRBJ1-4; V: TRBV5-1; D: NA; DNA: TGCGCCAGCAGCCCCCAGCCAACTAATGAAAAACTGTTTTTT; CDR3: CASSPQPTNEKLFF
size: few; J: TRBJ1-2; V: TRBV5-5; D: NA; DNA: TGTGCCAGCAGCTTGGGTGGGATAACAAGGGGCTACACCTTC; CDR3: CASSLGGITRGYTF
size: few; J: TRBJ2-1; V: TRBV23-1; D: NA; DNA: TGCGCCAGCAGTCAAGAGGAAGGGTACGATTACTACAATGAGCAGTTCTTC; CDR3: CASSQEEGYDYYNEQFF
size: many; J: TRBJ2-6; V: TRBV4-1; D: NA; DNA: TGCGCCAGCAGCGGAGGGGTGATACAGGGGACATCTGGGGCCAACGTCCTGACTTTC; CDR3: CASSGGVIQGTSGANVLTF
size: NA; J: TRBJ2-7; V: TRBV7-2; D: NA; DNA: TGTGCCAGCAGCCAAAGGACCGCGGGGGAGCAGTACTTC; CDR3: CASSQRTAGEQYF
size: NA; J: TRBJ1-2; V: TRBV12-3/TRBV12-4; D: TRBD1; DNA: TGTGCCAGCAGTTCAGGGGGCGTCAACTATGGCTACACCTTC; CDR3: CASSSGGVNYGYTF
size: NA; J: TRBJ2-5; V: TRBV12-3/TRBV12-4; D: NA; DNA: TGTGCCAGCAGTGAGGGTCAGGGGGGGGAGACCCAGTACTTC; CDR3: CASSEGQGGETQYF
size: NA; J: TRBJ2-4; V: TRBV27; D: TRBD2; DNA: TGTGCCAGCAGTCGCCCGGGACTAGCGGGGCCGACGGGCATTCAGTACTTC; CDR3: CASSRPGLAGPTGIQYF
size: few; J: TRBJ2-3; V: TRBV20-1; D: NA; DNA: TGCAGTGCTAGAGGACCGGGTTACACAGATACGCAGTATTTT; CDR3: CSARGPGYTDTQYF
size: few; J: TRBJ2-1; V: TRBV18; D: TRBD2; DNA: TGTGCCAGCTCACCGCGACTAGCGGGGACGCACAATGAGCAGTTCTTC; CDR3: CASSPRLAGTHNEQFF
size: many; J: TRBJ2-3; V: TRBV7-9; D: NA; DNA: TGTGCCAGCAGCTTACTGACACTCGTTTACACAGATACGCAGTATTTT; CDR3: CASSLLTLVYTDTQYF
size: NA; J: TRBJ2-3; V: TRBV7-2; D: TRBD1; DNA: TGTGCCAGCAGCTTAGGGGGGACAGTCACAGATACGCAGTATTTT; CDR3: CASSLGGTVTDTQYF
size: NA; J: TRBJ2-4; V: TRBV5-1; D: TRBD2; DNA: TGCGCCAGCAGCTTGGCAGCGGGACCTCAAAACATTCAGTACTTC; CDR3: CASSLAAGPQNIQYF
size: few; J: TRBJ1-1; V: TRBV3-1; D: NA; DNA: TGTGCCAGCAGCCATAGTGTGACTGAAGCTTTCTTT; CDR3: CASSHSVTEAFF
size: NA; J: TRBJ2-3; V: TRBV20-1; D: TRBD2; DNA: TGCAGTGCTAGGCGAGCGGGGTTTGGGGATACGCAGTATTTT; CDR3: CSARRAGFGDTQYF
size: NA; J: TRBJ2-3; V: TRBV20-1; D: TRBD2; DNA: TGCAGTGCTCCAACTAGCGGGGTCAGAGATACGCAGTATTTT; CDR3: CSAPTSGVRDTQYF
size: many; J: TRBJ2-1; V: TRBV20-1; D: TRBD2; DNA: TGCAGTGCTAGAGATGTATCTGGCGGGGGGGCCTACAATGAGCAGTTCTTC; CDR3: CSARDVSGGGAYNEQFF
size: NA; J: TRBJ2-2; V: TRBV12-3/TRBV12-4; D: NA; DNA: TGTGCCAGCAGTTTAGGACAGGACACCGGGGAGCTGTTTTTT; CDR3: CASSLGQDTGELFF
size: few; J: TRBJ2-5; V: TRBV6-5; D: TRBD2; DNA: TGTGCCAGCAGTCCAGCGGGGGACCCGTACCAAGAGACCCAGTACTTC; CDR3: CASSPAGDPYQETQYF
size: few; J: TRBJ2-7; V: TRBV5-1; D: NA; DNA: TGCGCCAGCAGCCGGGACGGATTCTCCTACGAGCAGTACTTC; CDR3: CASSRDGFSYEQYF
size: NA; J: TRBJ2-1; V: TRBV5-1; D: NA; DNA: TGCGCCAGCAGATCCTCTGGGGGAGGCTCCTACAATGAGCAGTTCTTC; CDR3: CASRSSGGGSYNEQFF
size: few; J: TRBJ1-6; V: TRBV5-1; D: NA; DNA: TGCGCCAGCAGCTTGTTGAATTCACCCCTCCACTTT; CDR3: CASSLLNSPLHF
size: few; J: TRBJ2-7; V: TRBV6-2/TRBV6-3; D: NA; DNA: TGTGCCAGCAGTTACTCCTCGAGCTCACAGTGGTACGAGCAGTACTTC; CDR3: CASSYSSSSQWYEQYF
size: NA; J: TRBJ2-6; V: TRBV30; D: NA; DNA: TGTGCCTGTTCAGGCTCTGGGGCCAACGTCCTGACTTTC; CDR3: CACSGSGANVLTF
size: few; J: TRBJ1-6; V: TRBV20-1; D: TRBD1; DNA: TGCAGTGCCAGGGGGACAGGGATCTCACCCCTCCACTTT; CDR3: CSARGTGISPLHF
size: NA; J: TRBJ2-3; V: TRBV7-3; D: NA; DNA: TGTGCCAGCAGCCGTACTTATCGTGAGGCGCAGTATTTT; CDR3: CASSRTYREAQYF